This T cell receptor beta chain is drawn from a study of response to subunit inactivated influenza vaccine (dated by TCRdb to the late 2010s). In the study overall: To follow how T cells responded to a trivalent subunit inactivated influenza vaccine, the researchers relied on deep quantitative profiling of the T cell receptor repertoire.

The paper's findings and limits, for the study overall: It was suggested by the authors that each seasonal influenza vaccination may recruit only a limited number of new T cells.

This clonotype was detected only a few times. It has no known antigen specificity. Per-nucleotide qualities are absent, and no much larger clonotype sits a single base away. Library preparation was by RT-PCR. Sequencer: Illumina HiSeq 2500. The raw public reads went through TCRdb reprocessing: fastp at Q25, MiXCR clone calling, in-frame beta chains kept. Every CDR3 protein is listed once, alongside the most common genes and DNA of its rows. The sample table holds about 570,000 distinct CDR3 sequences, of which 10% to 12% were seen once. Approximately 10% of the sample belongs to the ten largest clones. The germline V gene (reference sequence) gives CDR1 as LGHDT and CDR2 as YNNKEL. There are 15 amino acids in the CDR3, from cysteine to phenylalanine inclusive. Here the CDR3 DNA is all that survives: 45 bases in frame from base 1. V drops 0 bases and J drops 3 bases, leaving 11 bases in between. These data also formed part of another study, on T cells expressing NK-cell markers. As that second study puts it: TCR beta cDNA libraries were prepared using 5'RACE template switching, which introduced a universal primer site and unique molecular identifiers. Three sorted T-cell subsets (CD3+CD56+NKG2C+, CD3+CD56+NKG2C- and CD3+CD56-NKG2C+) from under ten donors had their TCR beta-chain repertoires profiled. Of the eight sequenced donors, seven were found to be HCMV-seropositive and one was found to be HCMV-seronegative. In several experiments an anti-gammadeltaTCR antibody was added to restrict sorting to alphabetaTCR-expressing T cells. In six donors, the dominant CD3+CD56+NKG2C+ clonotypes were found to rank among the top 10 CD8+ clonotypes and to make up roughly 1.0-7.0% of CD8+ T cells. Those dominant clonotypes were again the most abundant among CD3+CD56-NKG2C+ cells in several donors, at roughly 25-65%. It remained unclear whether the expanded NKG2C-expressing T cell clones were specific for HCMV antigens. The eight sequenced donors were randomly selected healthy volunteers, three men and five women. A commercial ELISA kit detecting HCMV-specific IgG in serum was used to determine HCMV serostatus. Peripheral blood mononuclear cells were isolated from blood by Ficoll density gradient centrifugation. For a handful of donors, bulk peripheral blood T-cell repertoires were additionally sequenced from unsorted PBMC. Priming for cDNA synthesis came from the TCR beta constant segment, and two successive PCR amplification steps followed. Sequencing of the libraries produced 2 x 150 bp reads on Illumina HiSeq 2000/2500, MiSeq or NextSeq. MIGEC was used to demultiplex reads and group reads by UMI, and MiTCR was used to assemble and quantify clonotypes. Only TCR cDNA sequences supported by at least two reads were kept to exclude erroneous sequences. Downstream repertoire analysis used the tcR package, and clonotypes were matched across fractions by CDR3 nucleotide sequence plus V segment. VDJmatch was used to annotate antigen specificity against VDJdb, with one amino acid substitution in CDR3 permitted.

The sample consisted of PBMCs from blood, taken on the day of vaccination. The sequence links TRBV3-1 to TRBJ1-2; possibly the D gene is TRBD1, per 6 matching bases. The receptor comes from a man between 45 and 60 years old who received an inactivated influenza vaccine. Donor details come from another sample of the same person, matched by shared clones. The bases are TGTGCCAGCAGCCAAGATCCGGCAGGGGACTATGGCTACACCTTC. The encoded protein is CASSQDPAGDYGYTF.